The clone carrying this T cell receptor (beta chain) has ten or more counts. This specimen comes from a study of T cells in Graves' hyperthyroidism and ophthalmopathy. Lactation, pregnancy, other autoimmune disease or uncontrolled infection excluded patients. TCR beta CDR3 regions were amplified from RNA. TCR CDR3 regions were first amplified by RT-PCR with HTBI primers. A single record per CDR3 protein comes from TCRdb applying MiXCR to the multiplex PCR reads. The table includes 300,000 to 450,000 distinct CDR3 sequences, around 13% detected once. Germline V gives CDR1 MNHEY, CDR2 SMNVEV (reference sequence). CDR3 size: 15 residues. The junction had 4 bases not matched to a gene; V was cut back by 5 bases and J by 1 base.

Material: blood. The source of this sequence is a woman in her thirties with Graves' ophthalmopathy. The chain recombines TRBV27 with TRBJ2-1; TRBD1 agrees at 8 bases. The CDR3 region is CASSARDRSYNEQFF. The CDR3 region has the DNA TGTGCCAGCAGTGCGCGGGACAGGTCCTACAATGAGCAGTTCTTC.